A selection of T cell receptor beta chains follows, all from one sample in a study of CXCR3-negative and CXCR3-positive naive CD8 T cells. Using the 5' RACE reads, TCRdb records one entry per CDR3 protein without DNA. Its table lists approximately 56,000 distinct CDR3 sequences. Sequenced input: memory CD8+ T cells from blood. The receptors stem from a human donor in good health. Some clones in this sample may be carry-over from other donors' samples. Each CDR3 is given with its conserved first and last residue. Not every row has a clone size; where given, it reads once, few, many or a size class.

TRBV7-3	-	TRBJ2-1	CASSLSPLVASSYNEQFF
TRBV29-1	-	TRBJ2-3	CSVGGVNDLLRTDTQYF
TRBV6-1	-	TRBJ1-5	CASSEREESQPQHF
TRBV7-7	-	TRBJ2-5	CASSFRALAEETQYF
TRBV28	-	TRBJ1-1	CASSTPSFEAFF
TRBV5-1	-	TRBJ2-3	CASSAGLAGLTDTQYF
TRBV7-3	-	TRBJ2-7	CASSLYGGSYEQYF
TRBV20-1	-	TRBJ1-2	CSAADLRGPNYGYTF
TRBV15	-	TRBJ2-3	CATSRLAGGTDTQYF
TRBV7-9	-	TRBJ2-5	CAWSWAARETQYF
TRBV28	-	TRBJ2-1	CASSSPQLAGGLGEQFF
TRBV6-5	-	TRBJ2-4	CASSPRELPKNIQYF
TRBV29-1	-	TRBJ2-5	CSVHEASYQETQYF
TRBV20-1	-	TRBJ1-2	CSARDRDRGYGYTF
TRBV7-6	-	TRBJ2-1	CASSPGGIDEQFF
TRBV20-1	-	TRBJ1-5	CSASDPGRQNQPQHF
TRBV18	-	TRBJ2-2	CASSPKLGLAGGLTGELFF
TRBV5-5	-	TRBJ2-7	CASSLPLPGQGDEQYF
TRBV18	-	TRBJ2-4	CASSRYTGRLLLAKNIQYF
TRBV28	-	TRBJ2-2	CASSTGTGELFF
TRBV20-1	-	TRBJ1-1	CSAREDQVEAFF
TRBV18	-	TRBJ2-2	CASSPLDRVDTGELFF
TRBV7-7	-	TRBJ2-7	CASSSGTGVGYEQYF
TRBV28	-	TRBJ1-1	CASSFGGMNTEAFF
TRBV11-2	-	TRBJ2-1	CASSLVESYNEQFF
TRBV12-3/TRBV12-4	-	TRBJ2-7	CASSLVSADYEQYF
TRBV12-3/TRBV12-4	-	TRBJ2-1	CASSPRDFGSEQFF
TRBV30	-	TRBJ2-5	CAWSVEFQETQYF
TRBV12-3/TRBV12-4	-	TRBJ1-2	CASSHGAQSNYGYTF
TRBV27	-	TRBJ2-1	CASSHDPGRFNEQFF
TRBV5-6	-	TRBJ2-7	CASTWGSTYEQYF
TRBV7-6	medium-sized	TRBJ2-7	CASSPRPDDEQYF
TRBV7-2	-	TRBJ2-7	CASRDRAAYEQYF
TRBV12-3/TRBV12-4	-	TRBJ2-7	CASSPWTSSRYEQYF
TRBV2	-	TRBJ1-4	CASSESPTNEKLFF
TRBV3-1	-	TRBJ2-1	CASRSGGGPNEQFF
TRBV27	-	TRBJ2-1	CASSFRGGEQFF
TRBV7-9	-	TRBJ1-3	CASSSRQGGNTIYF
TRBV7-2	-	TRBJ2-7	CASSPGQGPYEQYF
TRBV9	-	TRBJ2-7	CASSVGSQVTREQYF
TRBV6-5	-	TRBJ2-7	CASSYSSRVYEQYF
TRBV7-2	-	TRBJ1-2	CASSLAYGARDYGYTF
TRBV7-9	-	TRBJ1-1	CASSLTPEQGTEAFF
TRBV6-5	-	TRBJ1-1	CASSFQGNTEAFF
TRBV7-7	-	TRBJ2-3	CASSPVYISTDTQYF
TRBV7-8	-	TRBJ2-5	CASSFEQGRRETQYF
TRBV20-1	-	TRBJ2-1	CSARTHGTSGSNEQFF
TRBV6-6	-	TRBJ2-1	CASSYHSSVNEQFF
TRBV7-2	-	TRBJ1-2	CASSLEAGGNGYTF
TRBV7-8	-	TRBJ2-7	CASSLILAGVGEQYF
TRBV6-4	-	TRBJ2-3	CASSDGKDTDTQYF
TRBV7-9	-	TRBJ2-7	CASSPAEGGYEQYF
TRBV29-1	-	TRBJ2-1	CSVSVAGTGGSNEQFF
TRBV7-9	-	TRBJ2-7	CASSLVSWTSGSIGPGEQYF
TRBV30	-	TRBJ2-7	CAWIADGYEQYF